The rows below give T cell receptor beta chains drawn from one sample of a study of Ad26.COV2.S vaccination and SARS-CoV-2 variants. Only in-frame clones appear in the TCRdb table, and some are missing; sequencing was by immunoSEQ multiplex PCR. The data hold 410,000 or so clones, with 92% observed a single time. Here the sequenced sample was peripheral blood, taken in a trial of Ad26.COV2.S vaccine versus placebo. These receptors were obtained from a person aged 18-60 years who received the Ad26.COV2.S COVID-19 vaccine or a placebo. The CDR3 runs from the conserved cysteine through the conserved F or W. The order of the fields is clone size, V gene, J gene, D gene, CDR3 length, CDR3 protein, CDR3 DNA. The D gene is left open where the match is weak. Size is omitted from some rows. Given values are once, few, many or a class for expanded clones.

>many|TRBV5-4|TRBJ2-7|NA|12
CASSLAQNEQYF
TGTGCCAGCAGCTTGGCCCAGAACGAGCAGTACTTC
>NA|TRBV3-1/TRBV3-2|TRBJ1-1|NA|12
CASSHLRAEAFF
TGTGCCAGCAGCCACCTAAGGGCGGAAGCTTTCTTT
>few|TRBV18|TRBJ1-4|NA|16
CASSLTTAGTNEKLFF
TGTGCCAGCTCACTCACTACGGCAGGGACTAATGAAAAACTGTTTTTT
>NA|TRBV12-3/TRBV12-4|TRBJ1-1|NA|12
CASSSGPSEAFF
TGTGCCAGCAGTTCGGGACCATCGGAAGCTTTCTTT
>NA|TRBV11-3|TRBJ1-2|TRBD1|18
CASSLGGEGADRIGGYTF
TGTGCCAGCAGCTTAGGTGGCGAGGGGGCCGATCGTATAGGTGGCTACACCTTC
>NA|TRBV4-1|TRBJ2-3|TRBD2|14
CASSQFLAVYKQYF
TGCGCCAGCAGCCAATTTCTAGCGGTATATAAGCAGTATTTT
>NA|TRBV27|TRBJ2-2|NA|14
CASSFRGNTGELFF
TGTGCCAGCAGTTTCAGGGGGAACACCGGGGAGCTGTTTTTT
>NA|TRBV19|TRBJ1-4|NA|15
CASSMQVGGNEKLFF
TGTGCCAGTAGTATGCAGGTTGGGGGAAACGAAAAACTGTTTTTT
>NA|TRBV19|TRBJ1-4|TRBD1|15
CASSIVGQANEKLFF
TGTGCCAGTAGTATCGTCGGACAGGCGAATGAAAAACTGTTTTTT
>NA|TRBV15|TRBJ1-1|NA|15
CATSRGGRLFTEAFF
TGTGCCACCAGCAGAGGGGGCAGGCTATTCACTGAAGCTTTCTTT
>NA|TRBV15|TRBJ1-2|NA|13
CATSRGRDYGYTF
TGTGCCACCAGCAGAGGCCGGGACTATGGCTACACCTTC
>few|TRBV5-6|TRBJ2-1|NA|12
CASSPQVDEQFF
TGTGCCAGCAGCCCACAGGTGGATGAGCAGTTCTTC
>once|TRBV9|TRBJ2-7|NA|16
CASSVGSEANSYEQYF
TGTGCCAGCAGCGTAGGCTCTGAGGCAAACTCCTACGAGCAGTACTTC
>NA|TRBV5-5|TRBJ2-2|TRBD1|17
CASSPPDRELNTGELFF
TGTGCCAGCAGCCCCCCTGACAGGGAACTTAACACCGGGGAGCTGTTTTTT
>NA|TRBV5-1|TRBJ2-3|NA|16
CASSLDSKGDTDTQYF
TGCGCCAGCAGCTTGGACAGCAAAGGGGACACAGATACGCAGTATTTT
>NA|TRBV9|TRBJ2-7|NA|11
CASSSGYEQYF
TGTGCCAGCAGTTCAGGATACGAGCAGTACTTC
>once|TRBV30|TRBJ1-2|TRBD1|16
CAAETGGGYFYYGYTF
TGTGCCGCGGAGACAGGGGGCGGTTATTTCTACTATGGCTACACCTTC
>NA|TRBV11-2|TRBJ2-7|NA|15
CASSPPVRGVYEQYF
TGTGCCAGCAGCCCCCCGGTCAGAGGAGTCTACGAGCAGTACTTC
>NA|TRBV6-2/TRBV6-3|TRBJ2-3|NA|15
CASSYEGLSTDTQYF
TGTGCCAGCAGTTACGAGGGGTTAAGCACAGATACGCAGTATTTT
>NA|TRBV5-4|TRBJ2-1|TRBD2|15
CASSFASGGLGEQFF
TGTGCCAGCAGCTTCGCTAGCGGGGGGCTCGGTGAGCAGTTCTTC
>NA|TRBV19|TRBJ2-2|TRBD2|17
CASSIRLAGGYTGELFF
TGTGCCAGTAGTATAAGACTCGCGGGGGGATACACCGGGGAGCTGTTTTTT
>NA|TRBV6-2/TRBV6-3|TRBJ1-2|NA|11
CASSWRDGHTF
TGTGCCAGCAGCTGGAGGGATGGCCACACCTTC
>NA|TRBV5-8|TRBJ2-7|TRBD1|17
CASSSPPPGQGSYEQYF
TGTGCCAGCAGCAGCCCACCCCCGGGACAGGGGTCCTACGAGCAGTACTTC
>few|TRBV12-3/TRBV12-4|TRBJ1-2|NA|13
CASSLEGFYGYTF
TGTGCCAGCAGTTTGGAAGGGTTCTATGGCTACACCTTC
>NA|TRBV19|TRBJ2-5|NA|12
CASSKNQETQYF
TGTGCCAGTAGTAAGAACCAAGAGACCCAGTACTTC
>NA|TRBV30|TRBJ1-3|NA|14
CASPLGGLSNTIYF
TGTGCCTCCCCCCTGGGGGGATTAAGCAACACCATATATTTT
>NA|TRBV24-1|TRBJ2-3|TRBD2|14
CATGLAGDQDTQYF
TGTGCCACAGGACTAGCGGGGGACCAAGATACGCAGTATTTT
>NA|TRBV5-1|TRBJ1-4|NA|15
CASSLAAGLGEKLFF
TGCGCCAGCAGCTTGGCCGCGGGCCTGGGTGAAAAACTGTTTTTT
>NA|TRBV4-3|TRBJ1-5|TRBD1|14
CASSQGQGSQPQHF
TGCGCCAGCAGCCAAGGACAGGGTAGTCAGCCCCAGCATTTT
>NA|TRBV4-1|TRBJ1-1|TRBD1|14
CASSLRTGLTEAFF
TGCGCCAGCAGCCTGAGGACAGGGCTTACTGAAGCTTTCTTT
>NA|TRBV5-1|TRBJ1-2|NA|14
CASSLAEASYGYTF
TGCGCCAGCAGCTTGGCCGAGGCCAGCTATGGCTACACCTTC
>once|TRBV3-1/TRBV3-2|TRBJ2-7|NA|16
CASSQAGGKGTWEQYF
TGTGCCAGCAGCCAAGCAGGGGGGAAGGGGACCTGGGAGCAGTACTTC
>NA|TRBV6-2/TRBV6-3|TRBJ2-3|NA|15
CASSPDLPTTDTQYF
TGTGCCAGCAGTCCGGACCTGCCCACCACAGATACGCAGTATTTT
>NA|TRBV9|TRBJ2-1|TRBD2|15
CASSPTGGSYNEQFF
TGTGCCAGCAGCCCCACGGGGGGCTCCTACAATGAGCAGTTCTTC
>once|TRBV4-3|TRBJ1-3|TRBD1|15
CASSQEGGGRNTIYF
TGCGCCAGCAGCCAAGAAGGGGGCGGGCGAAACACCATATATTTT
>NA|TRBV28|TRBJ1-4|TRBD1|17
CATATPGQGAANEKLFF
TGTGCCACCGCAACGCCGGGACAGGGGGCAGCTAATGAAAAACTGTTTTTT
>NA|TRBV7-2|TRBJ1-5|TRBD1|15
CASSLTRDRYQPQHF
TGTGCCAGCAGCTTAACCCGGGACAGGTATCAGCCCCAGCATTTT
>NA|TRBV7-2|TRBJ2-1|NA|16
CASSFVATSSYNEQFF
TGTGCCAGCAGCTTTGTTGCCACCAGCTCCTACAATGAGCAGTTCTTC
>NA|TRBV25-1|TRBJ2-7|NA|9
CASSELDPF
TGTGCCAGCAGTGAATTGGATCCTTTC
>NA|TRBV7-2|TRBJ2-7|TRBD2|17
CASSLVGVAGGWGEQYF
TGTGCCAGCAGCTTAGTTGGTGTAGCGGGGGGCTGGGGCGAGCAGTACTTC
>NA|TRBV3-1/TRBV3-2|TRBJ2-7|TRBD1|14
CASSQLTGTNEQYF
TGTGCCAGCAGCCAATTGACAGGGACAAACGAGCAGTACTTC
>NA|TRBV4-1|TRBJ1-4|NA|17
CASSSDRFGETNEKLFF
TGCGCCAGCAGCTCCGATCGGTTTGGGGAAACTAATGAAAAACTGTTTTTT
>NA|TRBV7-6|TRBJ2-7|TRBD2|15
CASSLGLAAGGEQYF
TGTGCCAGCAGCTTAGGTTTGGCGGCGGGAGGGGAGCAGTACTTC
>NA|TRBV11-2|TRBJ2-6|NA|16
CASSLYQGSGANVLTF
TGTGCCAGCAGCTTATACCAGGGTTCTGGGGCCAACGTCCTGACTTTC
>NA|TRBV18|TRBJ2-3|TRBD2|18
CASSPPGLAGARTDTQYF
TGTGCCAGCTCACCACCGGGACTAGCGGGGGCCCGCACAGATACGCAGTATTTT
>NA|TRBV15|TRBJ2-7|NA|14
CATSRDFQLYEQYF
TGTGCCACCAGCAGAGATTTTCAGTTGTACGAGCAGTACTTC
>NA|TRBV7-2|TRBJ2-1|TRBD2|16
CASSLVSGGIEDEQFF
TGTGCCAGCAGCTTAGTTAGCGGGGGTATCGAGGATGAGCAGTTCTTC
>NA|TRBV4-1|TRBJ2-1|TRBD1|16
CASSQERDRVVHEQFF
TGCGCCAGCAGCCAAGAAAGGGACAGGGTAGTCCATGAGCAGTTCTTC
>NA|TRBV7-8|TRBJ1-3|TRBD1|15
CASSFWTGSGNTIYF
TGTGCCAGCAGCTTCTGGACAGGTTCTGGAAACACCATATATTTT
>NA|TRBV11-2|TRBJ2-5|TRBD2|14
CASGQRGGRETQYF
TGTGCCAGCGGTCAACGGGGGGGCAGGGAGACCCAGTACTTC
>NA|TRBV7-9|TRBJ2-5|TRBD1|17
CASSITPGQGAGETQYF
TGTGCCAGCAGCATTACTCCGGGACAGGGGGCAGGGGAGACCCAGTACTTC
>once|TRBV6-5|TRBJ2-7|TRBD1|14
CASSSTTGGYEQYF
TGTGCCAGCAGTTCGACGACAGGGGGCTACGAGCAGTACTTC
>NA|TRBV12-5|TRBJ2-7|NA|13
CASGFARPHEQYF
TGTGCTAGTGGTTTTGCCAGGCCCCACGAGCAGTACTTC
>NA|TRBV3-1/TRBV3-2|TRBJ2-5|NA|14
CASSQGKPAWTQYF
TGTGCCAGCAGCCAAGGTAAGCCAGCTTGGACCCAGTACTTC
>NA|TRBV7-2|TRBJ2-2|NA|13
CASSGITAGELFF
TGTGCCAGCAGCGGAATCACGGCCGGGGAGCTGTTTTTT